This TCR beta chain originates from a study of cytomegalovirus exposure and HLA in healthy donors. Notes on the study in general: Immune exposure information comprised only CMV serostatus.

In germline, CDR1 is MNHNY, CDR2 SVGAGI (reference sequence). The CDR3 covers 14 residues. V trimming: 5 bases; J trimming: 11 bases; junction bases outside the gene matches: 15. A note on this clone: Its specificity is not known.

In the PCR, 60 Vbeta and 13 Jbeta primers were used. Clones were sequenced by immunoSEQ multiplex PCR, and TCRdb holds only the in-frame ones, with some missing. The sample lists 90,000 or so clones, roughly 82% occurring once. Sequencing was performed on PBMCs. The sequence derives from a man aged 25-45 years in good health and CMV-seropositive. V usage is TRBV6-6 and J usage is TRBJ2-7; 7 bases align to TRBD2. The CDR3 DNA sequence: TGTGCCAGCAGTGACCCGGCTAGCGGTCCTTCGGAGTACTTC. Translating it yields CASSDPASGPSEYF.